This paragraph covers one T cell receptor (beta chain) sequence. This clone was observed a few times. Its antigen has not been determined. No much larger clone exists at a distance of one base, and base qualities are not known. These data come from a study of OX40 agonist ivuxolimab in advanced cancers. In terms of the full investigation: Ivuxolimab, which targeted the costimulatory receptor OX40 (CD134), was an agonistic, fully human IgG2 monoclonal antibody. In the dose-escalation cohort, approximately 82% of patients were male, and the mean age was around 65 years with a range of about 20 to 80. Three dose-escalation patients achieved partial responses, one with hepatocellular carcinoma and two with cutaneous melanoma. Of the approximately 50 dose-escalation patients, hepatocellular carcinoma was present in about 20, melanoma in approximately 15, renal cell carcinoma in 9 and head and neck cancer in 9. Intravenous ivuxolimab was administered to patients every 2 weeks at six dose levels: 0.01, 0.1, 0.3, 1.5, 3 and 10 mg/kg. The paper covers the monotherapy dose-escalation part of the phase I ivuxolimab trial, which included N = 52 patients. Peripheral TCRbeta sequencing aimed to test whether ivuxolimab altered TCR sequence diversity and caused clonal T-cell expansion. Patients were allowed to have had prior anti-PD-1, anti-PD-L1 or anti-CTLA-4 therapy, and approximately 39% of the dose-escalation patients had been treated with checkpoint inhibitors. General findings and caveats noted by the study authors: After ivuxolimab, more expanded clones were found on average in CD8+ T cells than in CD4+ T cells. At doses of 0.1 to 3.0 mg/kg, clonal expansion of both CD4+ and CD8+ blood T cells was observed from baseline to week 6. Low levels of normalized T-cell clonal expansion were also seen in some patients who did not respond. In the 0.1-3.0 mg/kg groups, partial responders were among the patients with the lowest normalized peripheral clonal expansion, particularly in CD8+ T cells. Which antigens the clonally expanded peripheral T cells were specific for was not determined.

To sequence the TCRbeta CDR3 region, genomic DNA was isolated from the sorted cells. The immunoSEQ Assay was used for sequencing of TCRbeta CDR3 regions. TCRdb carries this immuneACCESS record with in-frame sequences only. Its versions omit some clonotypes, under half of them owing to an unresolved V gene in the studies checked, with the rest unexplained. In this sample the table shows some 10,000 clones, around four fifths of which occur a single time. The ten largest clonotypes hold about an eighth of the sample. The trial excluded patients who had a history of autoimmune disease or who were on systemic immunosuppression. Peripheral blood for TCR sequencing was collected from all dose cohorts at baseline, on cycle 4 day 1, and on cycle 7 day 1. The samples were taken from a phase I, first-in-human, multicenter, open-label dose-escalation trial of ivuxolimab. Adults with locally advanced or metastatic head and neck squamous cell, hepatocellular, melanoma or renal cell carcinoma were enrolled in the trial. Before TCR sequencing, CD4+ and CD8+ T cells were separately sorted from peripheral blood.

CDR1 SGHNT and CDR2 YYREEE are derived from the germline V gene (reference sequence). Trimming leaves V shorter by 4 bases and J shorter by 3 bases, with the junction holding 6 bases beyond the gene matches. Its CDR3 holds 16 amino acids, cysteine through phenylalanine. The CDR3 DNA has 48 bases and is translated from base 1. The material sequenced was CD4+ or CD8+ T cells sorted from blood, taken in a trial of the OX40 agonist ivuxolimab. Rearrangement joined TRBV5-4 to TRBJ2-7; TRBD2 matches 14 bases in the middle. The clonotype originates from an adult with an advanced solid tumor such as melanoma, head and neck, liver or kidney cancer. The sequence in DNA is TGTGCCAGCAGCCCTAGACTAGCGGGAGGGGTCTACGAGCAGTACTTC. It encodes CASSPRLAGGVYEQYF.